This T cell receptor (beta chain) is drawn from a study of T cell responses to AZD1222 COVID-19 vaccine. This CDR3 is 11 amino acids long. The germline V gene has CDR1 MDHEN and CDR2 SYDVKM. V gave up 3 bases and J gave up 8 bases, with 7 bases separating them. Worth noting for this clone: Its matching antigen is unknown.

Study findings and constraints: Only 5 or 6 people who got AZD1222 tested seropositive at baseline. Repertoires were obtained solely post-peak T cell response. Donors, mostly white British, included more females; clonal diversity was possibly underestimated.

The table came from immunoSEQ multiplex PCR; TCRdb's copy has only in-frame clones and leaves some out. The profile shows 200,000 or so clones, 90% to 95% of them singletons. The chain couples TRBV28 to TRBJ1-2; D gene uncertain. This clonotype was sampled from an adult in good health. The sample in question was peripheral blood, obtained on day 0 of AZD1222 vaccination. In nucleotides, the CDR3 is TGTGCCAGCAGTTTTTTCGGCGGCTACACCTTC. Translating gives CASSFFGGYTF.